This T cell receptor beta chain was captured by sequencing in a study of blood T cell repertoires in COVID-19. Study details: T cells, B-cell-depleted T cells, or PBMCs supplied cDNA or gDNA.

This CDR3 region has 16 residues. Germline V CDR1 and CDR2: MNHEY, SMNVEV (reference sequence). Trimming at V came to 3 bases and at J to 7 bases, leaving 8 bases not matched to a gene. This clone was picked up one time. Here immunoSEQ multiplex PCR was the method, and the copy in TCRdb shows in-frame clones only, minus some. The repertoire has 200,000 to 250,000 clones, roughly 88% of them found once; the top ten carry 9% to 15%. The sequence came from a man older than 75 with acute or convalescent COVID-19. Input material: peripheral blood. The chain links TRBV27 to TRBJ1-6; 8 positions agree with TRBD1. The CDR3 protein is CASSFETGAKNSPLHF. The CDR3 DNA follows: TGTGCCAGCAGTTTCGAGACAGGGGCTAAGAATTCACCCCTCCACTTT.